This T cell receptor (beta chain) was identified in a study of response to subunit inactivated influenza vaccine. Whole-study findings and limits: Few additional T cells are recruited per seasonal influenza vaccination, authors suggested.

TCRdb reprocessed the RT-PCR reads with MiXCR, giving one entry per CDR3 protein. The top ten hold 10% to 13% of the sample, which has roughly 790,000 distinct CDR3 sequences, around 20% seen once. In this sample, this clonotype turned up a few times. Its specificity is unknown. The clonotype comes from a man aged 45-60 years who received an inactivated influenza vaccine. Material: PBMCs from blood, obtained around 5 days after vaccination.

The CDR3 loop reads CATSDPRLTQYF. The CDR3 DNA reads TGTGCCACCAGTGACCCCAGACTAACGCAGTATTTT. The chain combines TRBV24-1 with TRBJ2-3, with a possible D match to TRBD2 (5 bases). Trimming stripped 4 bases from V and 9 bases from J, with 10 bases between. Germline V gene lookup returns CDR1 KGHDR and CDR2 SFDVKD. The CDR3 runs to 12 residues.